The sequence of this T cell receptor (beta chain) was determined in a study of T-cell reconstitution after alpha-beta-depleted transplantation in children. Study-wide results and caveats: Hyperexpanded clones declined; after one year, newly produced T cells mostly supplied diversity. Day-60 TCRbeta diversity that was high in some patients was derived from surviving recipient T cells and thymic progenitors.

Unique molecular identifiers tagged the TCRbeta library. MiXCR, run by TCRdb on the PCR reads, gives a single entry per CDR3 protein. The sample has some 76,000 distinct CDR3 sequences; approximately 10% are singletons. CDR3 length equals 15 residues. From germline, CDR1 is SGHTA and CDR2 FQGNSA. Trimming stripped 6 bases from V and 0 bases from J, with 15 bases between. This clonotype was counted at least ten times. Its specificity is not known. The chain joins TRBV7-2 to TRBJ2-7, with D maybe TRBD2 (7 bases). The sequencing here drew on PBMCs, taken before TCRalphabeta/CD19-depleted stem cell transplant. This TCR came from a boy younger than 18 with acute myeloid leukemia, due to receive a stem cell transplant. CDR3 bases: TGTGCCAGCAGAACTGGGGGGGGGCGCTCCTACGAGCAGTACTTC. Encoded protein: CASRTGGGRSYEQYF.